Following are 32 T cell receptor beta chains from one sample sequenced in a study of cytotoxic CD8 clonotypes in ibrutinib-treated CLL. Measured with immunoSEQ multiplex PCR; TCRdb has only the in-frame clones, and not every one. The sample records some 47,000 clones, roughly three fifths being singletons. The sequencing used PBMCs, collected after 24 months of ibrutinib treatment. The receptors stem from a human donor with chronic lymphocytic leukemia.

The chain uses TRBV6-6 and TRBJ1-1, with D unresolved. In germline, CDR1 is MNHNY, CDR2 SVGAGI (reference sequence). The V end was cut by 6 bases, the J end by 1 base, with 15 bases between. This CDR3 contains 15 residues. CDR3 nucleotide sequence: TGTGCCAGCAGCCCAAGTCCCCCTTCGAACACTGAAGCTTTCTTT. Translated: CASSPSPPSNTEAFF.

The chain is built from TRBV5-1 and TRBJ1-1; 7 bases line up with TRBD1. Germline loops: CDR1 SGHRS, CDR2 YFSETQ. With 4 bases clipped from V and 5 bases from J, the junction kept 8 bases outside the gene matches. This CDR3 spans 14 amino acids. This chain's CDR3 is CASSPRQGGTEAFF. CDR3 in DNA: TGCGCCAGCAGCCCCCGACAGGGAGGTACTGAAGCTTTCTTT.

As DNA, the CDR3 is TGTGCCAGCAGCTTAGACACTGATGGCTACACCTTC. Translation: CASSLDTDGYTF. V usage is TRBV7-9 and J usage is TRBJ1-2; D uncertain. V lost 1 base, J lost 6 bases, and 6 bases lay in between. Germline V CDR1 and CDR2: SEHNR, FQNEAQ (reference sequence). The CDR3 loop spans 12 amino acids. The variable domain in full, completed from reference TRBV7-9 and TRBJ1-2, reads DTGVSQNPRHKITKRGQNVTFRCDPISEHNRLYWYRQTLGQGPEFLTYFQNEAQLEKSRLLSDRFSAERPKGSFSTLEIQRTEQGDSAMYLCASSLDTDGYTFGSGTRLTVV.

This chain connects TRBV2 to TRBJ1-2, with TRBD1 matching over 7 bases. Trimming took 7 bases from V and 3 from J; bases not matched to a gene: 8. The length of the CDR3 is 14 residues. The germline CDR1 and CDR2 sequences are SNHLY and FYNNEI. CDR3 nucleotides: TGTGCCAGCATTCCCGGACAGGACTACTATGGCTACACCTTC. Translating it yields CASIPGQDYYGYTF.

The J gene is TRBJ2-7, the V gene TRBV2; TRBD2 is a possible D gene (6 bases). The germline gives CDR1 SNHLY, CDR2 FYNNEI. This CDR3 contains 14 residues. Trimming cost V 7 bases and J 0 bases, with 13 bases left between them. In nucleotides, the CDR3 is TGTGCCAGCACCTGGGGACTGATCTCCTACGAGCAGTACTTC. This encodes CASTWGLISYEQYF.

V and J are TRBV5-6 and TRBJ2-5; 10 nucleotides match TRBD2. Per germline, CDR1 SGHDT and CDR2 YYEEEE. The CDR3 runs to 15 residues. Trimming took 0 bases from V and 4 from J; bases not matched to a gene: 3. The CDR3 here is CASSLERGGGETQYF. The CDR3 coding sequence is TGTGCCAGCAGCTTGGAGCGGGGGGGCGGAGAGACCCAGTACTTC.

The V call is TRBV6-5, the J call TRBJ1-6; no reliable D call. Germline V gene data show CDR1 as MNHEY and CDR2 as SVGAGI. The CDR3 spans 14 residues. V was shortened by 4 bases and J by 7 bases, with 11 bases between the two germline ends. The CDR3 protein is CASSSRGGNSPLHF. Written as DNA, the CDR3 is TGTGCCAGCAGTTCGCGGGGAGGGAATTCACCCCTCCACTTT.

This clone was counted a few times. The chain combines TRBV6-6 with TRBJ2-2; D is perhaps TRBD2 (6 bases). The CDR3 length is 13 residues. V lost 7 bases, J lost 4 bases, and 10 bases lay in between. CDR1 MNHNY and CDR2 SVGAGI come from the germline V gene (reference sequence). CDR3 in amino acids: CASTHGGTGELFF. The CDR3, as DNA: TGTGCCAGCACCCACGGGGGCACCGGGGAGCTGTTTTTT.

This clone showed up just a few times. The V and J genes are TRBV5-4 and TRBJ2-7; no definite D call. Germline CDR1 and CDR2: SGHNT and YYREEE (reference sequence). The CDR3 is 12 amino acids. The germline V and J ends were trimmed by 2 bases and 1 base, with 4 bases remaining between them. As DNA, the CDR3 is TGTGCCAGCAGCTTAAATTCCTACGAGCAGTACTTC. Translating gives CASSLNSYEQYF.

This clone was detected many times. The V and J genes are TRBV7-9 and TRBJ2-7; 9 bases are shared with TRBD1. This CDR3 is built from 14 residues. The germline gives CDR1 SEHNR, CDR2 FQNEAQ (reference sequence). V lost 7 bases to trimming and J lost 12 bases; unmatched junction nucleotides: 16. The CDR3 here is CASTRPGQGGSPYF. DNA for the CDR3: TGTGCCAGCACTCGACCGGGACAGGGCGGCAGCCCGTACTTC.

At least ten counts were recorded for this clone. The chain is built from TRBV5-1 and TRBJ1-2, with D maybe TRBD1 (6 bases). V dropped 6 bases and J dropped 6 bases, with 18 bases sitting between them. The CDR3 consists of 14 residues. Germline V gene sequence: CDR1 SGHRS, CDR2 YFSETQ. CDR3 sequence reads: CASKSSQGTHGYTF. CDR3 bases: TGCGCCAGCAAAAGCAGCCAGGGGACCCATGGCTACACCTTC.

By sample share, this clone is medium-sized. This chain uses TRBV6-5 with TRBJ1-2; D is unclear. This CDR3 has 11 amino acids. V dropped 6 bases and J dropped 8 bases, with 10 bases sitting between them. In germline, CDR1 is MNHEY, CDR2 SVGAGI. The CDR3, as DNA: TGTGCCAGCAGGGGCAGCGGGGGCTACACCTTC. It encodes CASRGSGGYTF.

This clone was picked up one time. The genes are TRBV7-6 and TRBJ2-7, with D possibly being TRBD1 or TRBD2 (5 bases each). V lost 1 base, J lost 5 bases, and 18 bases lay in between. Germline CDR1 and CDR2: SGHVS and FNYEAQ. This CDR3 region has 16 residues. Here the CDR3 DNA reads TGTGCCAGCAGCTTAGGGGCCCGGGGCCAGAGTAACGAGCAGTACTTC. It encodes CASSLGARGQSNEQYF.

CDR3 sequence (DNA): TGTGCCAGCAGCGCCGGGACTTATGTTTACGAGCAGTACTTC. Translation gives CASSAGTYVYEQYF. The chain carries TRBV9 and TRBJ2-7; a possible D gene is TRBD2 (6 bases). Germline loops: CDR1 SGDLS, CDR2 YYNGEE. The ends were cut back, 3 bases at V and 4 bases at J, with 14 bases in the middle. The CDR3 spans 14 residues.

The chain employs TRBV5-1 and TRBJ2-3; D gene uncertain. The V gene's germline CDR1 is SGHRS and CDR2 YFSETQ. CDR3 length equals 11 residues. V dropped 2 bases and J dropped 4 bases, with 2 bases sitting between them. CDR3 residues: CASSFADTQYF. The DNA for the CDR3 is TGCGCCAGCAGCTTTGCAGATACGCAGTATTTT.

This CDR3 reads CASSYTRTSGGYNEQFF. The CDR3 DNA follows: TGTGCCAGCAGCTATACCCGGACTAGCGGGGGATACAATGAGCAGTTCTTC. The rearrangement uses TRBV5-6 and TRBJ2-1; 13 bases align to TRBD2. The J segment lost 4 bases and the V segment lost 3 bases, leaving 7 bases of the junction unmatched. The germline CDR1 and CDR2 sequences are SGHDT and YYEEEE. The CDR3 covers 17 residues.

V and J are TRBV29-1 and TRBJ2-1; no clear D gene. This CDR3 comprises 15 residues. The V end was cut by 4 bases, the J end by 0 bases, with 13 bases between. Germline V gene data show CDR1 as SQVTM and CDR2 as ANQGSEA. CDR3 region: CSVGQASSSYNEQFF. The CDR3, as DNA: TGCAGCGTTGGGCAGGCTTCTAGCTCCTACAATGAGCAGTTCTTC.

V and J are TRBV15 and TRBJ1-4; D is ambiguous. Germline V gene lookup returns CDR1 LNHNV and CDR2 YYDKDF (reference sequence). The germline V and J ends were trimmed by 2 bases and 4 bases, with 5 bases remaining between them. This CDR3 region has 13 residues. CDR3 sequence (DNA): TGTGCCACCAGCAGACGGTTTAATGAAAAACTGTTTTTT. It codes for CATSRRFNEKLFF.

Many counts were recorded for this clone. The chain is built from TRBV13 and TRBJ2-4; no firm D call. V lost 0 bases and J 0 bases, leaving 12 bases between the germline ends. There are 17 residues in the CDR3. The germline V gene encodes CDR1 PRHDT and CDR2 FYEKMQ (reference sequence). DNA of the CDR3: TGTGCCAGCAGCTTAGGGTCCACCAGAATAGCCAAAAACATTCAGTACTTC. It encodes CASSLGSTRIAKNIQYF.

This clone was seen a handful of times. This chain joins TRBV9 and TRBJ1-2; D uncertain. CDR3 length: 8 amino acids. The germline V and J ends were trimmed by 4 bases and 13 bases, with 5 bases remaining between them. Germline CDR1 reads SGDLS; CDR2 reads YYNGEE. CDR3 residues: CASSTRTF. CDR3 bases: TGTGCCAGCAGCACCCGCACCTTC.

The chain combines TRBV5-5 with TRBJ1-2, with 7 bases fitting TRBD1. There are 16 residues in the CDR3. The V gene's germline CDR1 is SGHKS and CDR2 YYEKEE (reference sequence). With 1 base clipped from V and 3 bases from J, the junction kept 9 bases outside the gene matches. This chain's CDR3 is CASSLRDSPGDYGYTF. For the CDR3, the DNA is TGTGCCAGCAGCTTGAGGGACAGCCCAGGCGACTATGGCTACACCTTC.

In DNA form, the CDR3 reads TGTGCCAGCAGTTACTCGGGACAGCTAACTGGAAACACCATATATTTT. Translating it yields CASSYSGQLTGNTIYF. The rearrangement joins TRBV6-5 to TRBJ1-3; 7 bases line up with TRBD1. The CDR3 is 16 amino acids. The ends lost 0 bases at V and 2 bases at J; junction bases unmatched: 4. The germline CDR1 and CDR2 sequences are MNHEY and SVGAGI.

The gene calls are TRBV11-2 and TRBJ1-1, with D unclear. The CDR3 totals 12 residues. Trimming cost V 2 bases and J 8 bases, with 9 bases left between them. Germline values: CDR1 SGHAT, CDR2 FQNNGV. CDR3 sequence reads: CASSLFQKEAFF. The CDR3 DNA sequence: TGTGCCAGCAGCTTATTCCAGAAAGAAGCTTTCTTT.

V usage is TRBV7-9 and J usage is TRBJ1-5; no reliable D call. Between the trimmed V and J ends, which lost 1 base and 4 bases, there was a span of 5 bases. In germline, CDR1 is SEHNR, CDR2 FQNEAQ (reference sequence). The CDR3 is 13 residues long. The CDR3 nucleotides are TGTGCCAGCAGCTTAGAGAGTAATCAGCCCCAGCATTTT. It yields the protein CASSLESNQPQHF.

CDR3 DNA: TGTGCCAGCAGTTATATAGGCAGCGGGGTATCAACCGGGGAGCTGTTTTTT. Translating it yields CASSYIGSGVSTGELFF. The rearrangement links TRBV7-8 to TRBJ2-2, with TRBD2 matching 7 bases. V was pared by 6 bases and J by 5 bases, with 15 bases of the junction left unmatched. CDR1 is SGHVS, CDR2 FQNEAQ, per germline. The CDR3 totals 17 residues. The whole variable domain, filled in from reference TRBV7-8 and TRBJ2-2, reads GAGVSQSPRYKVAKRGQDVALRCDPISGHVSLFWYQQALGQGPEFLTYFQNEAQLDKSGLPSDRFFAERPEGSVSTLKIQRTQQEDSAVYLCASSYIGSGVSTGELFFGEGSRLTVL.

The J gene is TRBJ2-7, the V gene TRBV11-2, with a weak D call TRBD1 (7 bases). CDR1 SGHAT and CDR2 FQNNGV come from the germline V gene. CDR3 size: 14 residues. With 5 bases removed from V and 4 bases from J, the gap between germline ends came to 15 bases. The DNA of the CDR3 is TGTGCCAGCAGCCCCGGGGCAGGGGGGTACGAGCAGTACTTC. Residues: CASSPGAGGYEQYF.

This clone occurred a few times. This sequence joins TRBV2 and TRBJ1-5; 9 positions agree with TRBD1. J lost 2 bases, V lost 4 bases, and 3 bases had no gene match. Germline CDR1 reads SNHLY; CDR2 reads FYNNEI. The CDR3 is 15 residues long. The CDR3 here is CASSARQGGNQPQHF. The CDR3 DNA sequence: TGTGCCAGCAGTGCCCGACAGGGGGGCAATCAGCCCCAGCATTTT.

This chain joins TRBV5-4 and TRBJ2-7, with 8 bases fitting TRBD2. Trimming took 4 bases from V and 0 from J; bases not matched to a gene: 0. The germline V gene has CDR1 SGHNT and CDR2 YYREEE (reference sequence). The CDR3 totals 13 residues. The CDR3 loop reads CASSTSGSYEQYF. The CDR3 DNA sequence: TGTGCCAGCAGCACTAGCGGCTCCTACGAGCAGTACTTC.

The table lists this clone with a few counts. J is TRBJ1-2 and V is TRBV7-8; 8 positions agree with TRBD1. The CDR3 length is 14 residues. The junction had 8 bases not matched to a gene; V was cut back by 2 bases and J by 9 bases. Per germline, CDR1 SGHVS and CDR2 FQNEAQ. For the CDR3, the DNA is TGTGCCAGCAGCTTAATCCCGGACAGGGAGCGCTACACCTTC. Residues: CASSLIPDRERYTF.

As to this clone: This may be a read error: a much more frequent sequence differs by one nucleotide. V gene TRBV25-1 combines with J gene TRBJ1-6; no definite D call. V was pared by 2 bases and J by 9 bases, with 8 bases between. The germline V gene encodes CDR1 MGHDK and CDR2 SYGVNS. The CDR3 has 13 residues. The CDR3 sequence is CASSEVGVSPLHF. In nucleotides, the CDR3 is TGTGCCAGCAGTGAAGTCGGGGTTTCACCCCTCCACTTT.

V gene TRBV11-2 combines with J gene TRBJ2-1; tentatively, D is TRBD2 (6 bases). Germline V gene sequence: CDR1 SGHAT, CDR2 FQNNGV. Trimming cost V 5 bases and J 8 bases, with 16 bases left between them. This CDR3 region has 14 residues. The CDR3 DNA is TGTGCCAGCAGCGCCGGCGGACTAATGCATGAGCAGTTCTTC. Translated: CASSAGGLMHEQFF. Filled out from reference TRBV11-2 and TRBJ2-1, the complete variable domain reads EAGVAQSPRYKIIEKRQSVAFWCNPISGHATLYWYQQILGQGPKLLIQFQNNGVVDDSQLPKDRFSAERLKGVDSTLKIQPAKLEDSAVYLCASSAGGLMHEQFFGPGTRLTVL.

With regard to this clone: This may be a read error, as it is one base from a much larger clone. The same CDR3 also results from other DNA sequences found in this sample. CDR3 in amino acids: CASSLEWTGELFF. The CDR3 nucleotides are TGTGCCAGCAGCTTAGAATGGACCGGGGAGCTGTTTTTT. This rearrangement joins TRBV7-9 to TRBJ2-2; D gene uncertain. This CDR3 contains 13 residues. The germline gives CDR1 SEHNR, CDR2 FQNEAQ (reference sequence). The V end was cut by 1 base, the J end by 5 bases, with 5 bases between.